This T cell receptor (beta chain) was obtained from a study of T-cell memory formation after mild COVID-19. Study context: Clusters were largely donor specific.

Trimming stripped 3 bases from V and 6 bases from J, with 13 bases between. Germline V gives CDR1 MDHEN, CDR2 SYDVKM. CDR3 size: 14 residues. This clonotype was picked up a small number of times. The antigen remains unidentified. From the 5' RACE reads, TCRdb called clonotypes with MiXCR, one entry per CDR3 protein. The profile shows around 310,000 distinct CDR3 sequences, roughly 15% of them singletons. Study-wide results and limits: Clonal second-wave expansions that peaked on day 37 had unconfirmed SARS-CoV-2 specificity.

The sequence came from a man younger than 30 who had mild COVID-19 (a few samples of this study predate the infection). Cell type and time point are not known. Sequencing used PBMCs or a T cell subset sorted from them (not recorded which). The V gene is TRBV28, the J gene TRBJ2-3; weak D call: TRBD2 (6 bases). CDR3 DNA sequence: TGTGCCAGCAGTTTTGAGCTAGCGAGGGATACGCAGTATTTT. It specifies CASSFELARDTQYF.